The clone carrying this T cell receptor (beta chain) was picked up one time. This entry comes from a study of T cell responses to AZD1222 COVID-19 vaccine. The assay was immunoSEQ multiplex PCR, and TCRdb's table has in-frame clones only and misses some. The sample lists 100,000 to 150,000 clones; just over 90% were seen once. Germline V gives CDR1 KGHSH, CDR2 LQKENI. Trimming cost V 3 bases and J 4 bases, with 10 bases left between them. The CDR3 runs to 14 residues. This TCR was recovered from an adult who received the AZD1222 COVID-19 vaccine. The sample consisted of peripheral blood, taken 28 days after the second AZD1222 dose. The chain employs TRBV18 and TRBJ2-1, with D hard to call. The CDR3 coding sequence is TGTGCCAGCTCACCGTCCCCACTTTACAATGAGCAGTTCTTC. It codes for CASSPSPLYNEQFF.